This TCR beta chain was identified during a study of blood T cell repertoires in COVID-19. The overall study: T cells, B-cell-depleted T cells, or PBMCs supplied cDNA or gDNA.

This clone was detected a few times. Method: immunoSEQ multiplex PCR; TCRdb's copy keeps in-frame clones and lacks some. The profile shows hundreds of thousands of clones, about 89% of them singletons. Germline values: CDR1 LNHDA, CDR2 SQIVND (reference sequence). J gave up 4 bases and V 4 bases, and 8 bases lay outside the gene matches. This CDR3 comprises 17 residues. This chain connects TRBV19 to TRBJ1-6, with TRBD1 identical over 9 bases. Material: peripheral blood. The receptor was isolated from a woman aged 55-69 years with COVID-19, enrolled during active disease. CDR3 nucleotides: TGTGCCAGTAGTACCCCCCCGGGACAGGGTTATAATTCACCCCTCCACTTT. Amino acid sequence: CASSTPPGQGYNSPLHF.